This T cell receptor beta chain was recorded in a study of cytomegalovirus exposure and HLA in healthy donors. Trimming at V came to 0 bases and at J to 4 bases, leaving 3 bases not matched to a gene. From germline, CDR1 is LGHNA and CDR2 YNFKEQ. The CDR3 covers 16 residues. The PCR had 60 Vbeta and 13 Jbeta primers. The table came from immunoSEQ multiplex PCR; TCRdb's copy has only in-frame clones and leaves some out. Altogether around 160,000 clones are present, roughly 83% being singletons, with the ten largest covering approximately 1.5%. The clonotype originates from a woman aged 18-29 years in good health and CMV-seronegative. Sequencing was done on a sample of PBMCs. This chain joins TRBV4-2 and TRBJ2-1; TRBD1 matches at 10 bases. The CDR3 coding sequence is TGTGCCAGCAGCCAAGAGGGACAGGGGAGTTACAATGAGCAGTTCTTC. It encodes CASSQEGQGSYNEQFF.